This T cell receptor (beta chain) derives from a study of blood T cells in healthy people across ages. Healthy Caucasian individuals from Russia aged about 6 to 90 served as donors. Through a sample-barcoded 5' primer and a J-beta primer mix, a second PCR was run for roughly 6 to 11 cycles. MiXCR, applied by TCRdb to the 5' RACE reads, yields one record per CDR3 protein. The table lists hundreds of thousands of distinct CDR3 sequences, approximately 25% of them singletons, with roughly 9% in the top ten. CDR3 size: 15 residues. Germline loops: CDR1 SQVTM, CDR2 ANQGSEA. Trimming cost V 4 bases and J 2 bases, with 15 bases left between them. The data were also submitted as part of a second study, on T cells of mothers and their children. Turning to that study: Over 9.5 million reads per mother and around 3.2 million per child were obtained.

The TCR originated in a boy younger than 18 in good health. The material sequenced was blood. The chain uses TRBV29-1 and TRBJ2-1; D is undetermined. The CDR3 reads CSVVVPRPTYNEQFF. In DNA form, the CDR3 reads TGCAGCGTTGTAGTCCCGAGACCTACCTACAATGAGCAGTTCTTC.